Detailed here is one TCR beta chain. What it binds is unknown. A read error may produce the germline difference seen at one junction end. The patients chosen for sequencing had shown expansion of CD8+CD57+ cells (detected by flow cytometry). All participating patients were living with severe acquired aplastic anemia. TCR beta VDJ combinations and CDR3 sequences were profiled from genomic DNA. In TCRdb, the reads were re-called with MiXCR into one record per CDR3 protein. This sample yields roughly 180,000 distinct CDR3 sequences, of which roughly 65% are seen a single time; about 42% belongs to the top ten. These data belong to a study of CD8+CD57+ T cells in acquired aplastic anemia. Background on the study: Sorted CD4+ plus CD8+ cells gave DNA averaging around 3 ug. Points from the study as a whole: No significant patient-versus-control difference appeared in CD8+ Simpson's diversity. In common between the patients and the controls were approximately 30 CD8+ CDR3 sequences.

Germline assignment: CDR1 SGHRS and CDR2 YFSETQ. This CDR3 has 15 residues. The source is a human donor with aplastic anemia. The V gene is TRBV5-1, the J gene TRBJ2-7; 11 bases line up with TRBD2. Input material: sorted CD4+, CD8+, or CD8+CD57+ T cells (not recorded which) from PBMCs. The CDR3 region has the DNA TGTGCCAGCAGCGAGGGACTAGCGGTAACCTACGAGCAGTACTTC. As protein: CASSEGLAVTYEQYF.